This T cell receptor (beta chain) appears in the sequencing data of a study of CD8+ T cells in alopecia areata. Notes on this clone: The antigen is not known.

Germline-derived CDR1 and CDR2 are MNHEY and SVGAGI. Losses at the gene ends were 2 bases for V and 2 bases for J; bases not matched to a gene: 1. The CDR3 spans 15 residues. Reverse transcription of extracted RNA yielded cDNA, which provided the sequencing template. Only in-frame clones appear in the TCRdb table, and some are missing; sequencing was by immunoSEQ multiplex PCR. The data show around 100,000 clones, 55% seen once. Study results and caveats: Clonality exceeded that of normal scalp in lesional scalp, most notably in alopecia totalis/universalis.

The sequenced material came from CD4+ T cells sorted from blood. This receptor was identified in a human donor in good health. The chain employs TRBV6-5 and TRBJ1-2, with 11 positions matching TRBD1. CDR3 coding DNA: TGTGCCAGCAGTTACAGGGACAGGGGGAACTATGGCTACACCTTC. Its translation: CASSYRDRGNYGYTF.